Listed here are 22 T cell receptor beta chains from one sample, sequenced in a study of cytomegalovirus exposure and HLA in healthy donors. The PCR used 60 Vbeta and 13 Jbeta primers. Profiling relied on immunoSEQ multiplex PCR, and the TCRdb table lists in-frame clones only, not all of them. The table has more than 95,000 clones, about three quarters seen once. Sequencing used PBMCs. The receptors come from a woman aged 18-29 years in good health and CMV-seropositive.

The chain combines TRBV11-3 with TRBJ2-7; D is unclear. V was cut by 1 base and J by 0 bases, with 7 bases left in between. Germline CDR1 reads SGHNT; CDR2 reads YENEEA. There are 14 residues in the CDR3. CDR3 bases: TGTGCCAGCAGCTTAGGGAGAATCTCCTACGAGCAGTACTTC. Translation gives CASSLGRISYEQYF.

The rearrangement uses TRBV28 and TRBJ2-6, with 8 positions matching TRBD1. With V trimmed by 3 bases and J by 2 bases, 6 bases remained unmatched. The CDR3 runs to 17 residues. Germline V lookup: CDR1 MDHEN, CDR2 SYDVKM. The DNA for the CDR3 is TGTGCCAGCAGTTTTAGACAGGGGACGCCTGGGGCCAACGTCCTGACTTTC. Translated: CASSFRQGTPGANVLTF.

The chain links TRBV27 to TRBJ2-1, with 9 positions matching TRBD2. Losses at the gene ends were 6 bases for V and 0 bases for J; bases not matched to a gene: 6. This CDR3 has 16 residues. The germline gives CDR1 MNHEY, CDR2 SMNVEV (reference sequence). CDR3 residues: CASRPTSGGSYNEQFF. The CDR3 region has the DNA TGTGCCAGCAGACCGACTAGCGGTGGCTCCTACAATGAGCAGTTCTTC.

This chain uses TRBV7-6 with TRBJ2-3; D is unclear. Germline loops: CDR1 SGHVS, CDR2 FNYEAQ. The CDR3 runs 14 residues. V dropped 3 bases and J dropped 2 bases, with 9 bases sitting between them. The CDR3: CASSLWQDTDTQYF. CDR3 nucleotides: TGTGCCAGCAGCTTGTGGCAAGACACAGATACGCAGTATTTT.

The chain links TRBV27 to TRBJ1-5, with D unresolved. The V gene's germline CDR1 is MNHEY and CDR2 SMNVEV (reference sequence). The CDR3 has 14 residues. V dropped 10 bases and J dropped 1 base, with 14 bases sitting between them. This CDR3 reads CATRQGRSNQPQHF. DNA of the CDR3: TGTGCCACCCGCCAAGGCAGGAGCAATCAGCCCCAGCATTTT.

This chain links TRBV30 with TRBJ2-7, with D maybe TRBD2 (6 bases). The CDR3 sequence is 14 residues long. V was shortened by 2 bases and J by 4 bases, with 15 bases between the two germline ends. Germline V gives CDR1 GTSNPN, CDR2 SVGIG (reference sequence). The CDR3 loop reads CAWSTSFTEYEQYF. In nucleotides, the CDR3 is TGTGCCTGGAGTACTAGCTTCACCGAATACGAGCAGTACTTC.

The V and J genes are TRBV5-1 and TRBJ1-1, with D tentatively TRBD1 (5 bases). V lost 2 bases, J lost 1 base, and 9 bases lay in between. The CDR3 is 14 residues long. Germline V lookup: CDR1 SGHRS, CDR2 YFSETQ. CDR3 DNA sequence: TGCGCCAGCAGCTTAGAAACAGGGAACACTGAAGCTTTCTTT. It codes for CASSLETGNTEAFF.

The chain uses TRBV29-1 and TRBJ1-2; a possible D gene is TRBD1 (5 bases). Per germline, CDR1 SQVTM and CDR2 ANQGSEA. The CDR3 totals 13 residues. V lost 3 bases and J 6 bases, leaving 14 bases between the germline ends. CDR3 residues: CSVDGWTRDGYTF. The CDR3 DNA reads TGCAGCGTTGACGGATGGACACGGGATGGCTACACCTTC.

The genes are TRBV2 and TRBJ2-7; 7 bases line up with TRBD2. Germline CDR1 reads SNHLY; CDR2 reads FYNNEI. The CDR3 extends over 13 amino acids. J lost 2 bases, V lost 5 bases, and 3 bases had no gene match. The CDR3 nucleotides are TGTGCCAGCAGTCCTAGCGGAACCTACGAGCAGTACTTC. It yields the protein CASSPSGTYEQYF.

This clone showed up just a few times. The chain joins TRBV5-1 to TRBJ1-1; D may be TRBD1 (5 bases). This CDR3 region has 16 residues. Trimming removed 1 base at V and 5 bases at J, with 18 bases between. CDR1 SGHRS and CDR2 YFSETQ come from the germline V gene. In DNA form, the CDR3 reads TGCGCCAGCAGCTTGACCCCTCAGGGTGGGGGGACTGAAGCTTTCTTT. Translated: CASSLTPQGGGTEAFF.

The chain links TRBV15 to TRBJ2-3; 10 nucleotides agree with TRBD2. The CDR3 covers 16 residues. The V gene end was trimmed by 1 base and the J gene end by 5 bases; junction bases not matched to a gene: 6. Germline V gives CDR1 LNHNV, CDR2 YYDKDF (reference sequence). In DNA, the CDR3 is TGTGCCACCAGCAGAGGGCTAGCGGGAGTGGGAGATACGCAGTATTTT. Its translation: CATSRGLAGVGDTQYF.

The J gene is TRBJ1-6, the V gene TRBV4-1, with TRBD1 matching over 8 bases. The CDR3 loop spans 19 amino acids. The trim removed 1 base at V and 6 bases at J, leaving 14 bases unmatched. In germline, CDR1 is MGHRA, CDR2 YSYEKL. The CDR3 DNA sequence: TGCGCCAGCAGCCAAGCACAGGGGGGCGCGTGGGCGACTAATTCACCCCTCCACTTT. Amino acid sequence: CASSQAQGGAWATNSPLHF.

V usage is TRBV9 and J usage is TRBJ2-3, with TRBD2 as a possible D gene (6 bases). The CDR3 consists of 15 residues. Trimming left V 1 base short and J 4 bases short, with 13 bases between. Germline V CDR1 and CDR2: SGDLS, YYNGEE. The CDR3 nucleotides are TGTGCCAGCAGCGTATTTGGACTAACTTCAGATACGCAGTATTTT. Encoded protein: CASSVFGLTSDTQYF.

CDR3 protein: CASSHQREPNEQFF. The CDR3 DNA reads TGTGCCAGCAGCCACCAGCGGGAGCCCAATGAGCAGTTCTTC. The chain joins TRBV7-9 to TRBJ2-1, with TRBD2 matching 8 bases. CDR3 length: 14 residues. The ends lost 5 bases at V and 6 bases at J; junction bases unmatched: 6. Germline V gives CDR1 SEHNR, CDR2 FQNEAQ (reference sequence).

Concerning this clone itself: The CDR3 does not end in the conserved phenylalanine or tryptophan, so this is likely a read error. The chain employs TRBV30 and TRBJ1-6; 7 bases fit TRBD1. Germline trimming cut 3 bases from V and 0 bases from J; bases unmatched to any gene: 5. Germline CDR1 reads GTSNPN; CDR2 reads SVGIG (reference sequence). CDR3 length equals 16 residues. The chain's CDR3 is CAWRAQGTSYNSPLHV. CDR3 coding DNA: TGTGCCTGGAGAGCACAGGGGACCTCCTATAATTCACCCCTCCACGTT.

V usage is TRBV9 and J usage is TRBJ2-3; a weak D match, TRBD1 (5 bases). The CDR3 is 16 amino acids. The germline V and J ends were trimmed by 0 bases and 0 bases, with 11 bases remaining between them. Germline loops: CDR1 SGDLS, CDR2 YYNGEE. This chain's CDR3 is CASSVGQPGSTDTQYF. The CDR3 DNA is TGTGCCAGCAGCGTAGGGCAGCCAGGGAGCACAGATACGCAGTATTTT.

V usage is TRBV30 and J usage is TRBJ2-1; possibly TRBD2 for D (7 bases). V lost 5 bases, J lost 4 bases, and 18 bases lay in between. CDR1 GTSNPN and CDR2 SVGIG come from the germline V gene (reference sequence). This CDR3 is built from 15 residues. CDR3 in DNA: TGTGCCTGGGAAGGTGGGAGGGGGGGATACAATGAGCAGTTCTTC. The encoded protein is CAWEGGRGGYNEQFF. The whole variable domain, filled in from reference TRBV30 and TRBJ2-1, reads SQTIHQWPATLVQPVGSPLSLECTVEGTSNPNLYWYRQAAGRGLQLLFYSVGIGQISSEVPQNLSASRPQDRQFILSSKKLLLSDSGFYLCAWEGGRGGYNEQFFGPGTRLTVL.

This clone was seen a few times. The CDR3 loop reads CASSLVPLAGGGETQYF. The DNA of the CDR3 is TGCGCCAGCAGCTTGGTCCCCCTAGCGGGAGGGGGAGAGACCCAGTACTTC. V gene TRBV5-1 combines with J gene TRBJ2-5, with 12 bases aligning to TRBD2. The CDR3 has 17 amino acids. Germline V gene data show CDR1 as SGHRS and CDR2 as YFSETQ. J lost 4 bases, V lost 0 bases, and 7 bases had no gene match.

The V gene is TRBV7-9, the J gene TRBJ2-3, with 10 bases fitting TRBD2. Germline CDR1 and CDR2: SEHNR and FQNEAQ (reference sequence). There are 16 residues in the CDR3. V dropped 1 base and J dropped 5; count of bases not matched to a gene: 6. CDR3 coding DNA: TGTGCCAGCAGCTTAGGAGCGGGAGGGCCGGGAGATACGCAGTATTTT. It translates to CASSLGAGGPGDTQYF. Looking up the rest from reference TRBV7-9 and TRBJ2-3 gives the full variable domain: DTGVSQNPRHKITKRGQNVTFRCDPISEHNRLYWYRQTLGQGPEFLTYFQNEAQLEKSRLLSDRFSAERPKGSFSTLEIQRTEQGDSAMYLCASSLGAGGPGDTQYFGPGTRLTVL.

This rearrangement joins TRBV6-5 to TRBJ2-4; 9 nucleotides agree with TRBD1. CDR3 length: 14 residues. Germline loops: CDR1 MNHEY, CDR2 SVGAGI. V shed 3 bases, J shed 7 bases, and the junction held 4 bases outside the gene matches. DNA for the CDR3: TGTGCCAGCAGTTATAAGGACAGGGGTAACATTCAGTACTTC. Amino acids: CASSYKDRGNIQYF.

This chain connects TRBV28 to TRBJ2-1; weak D call: TRBD2 (5 bases). V dropped 8 bases and J dropped 6 bases, with 8 bases sitting between them. The germline V gene has CDR1 MDHEN and CDR2 SYDVKM. The CDR3 is 11 residues long. This CDR3 reads CASRTVNEQFF. CDR3 in DNA: TGTGCCAGCCGGACTGTCAATGAGCAGTTCTTC.

V is TRBV5-6 and J is TRBJ1-1; D not certain. Germline CDR1 reads SGHDT; CDR2 reads YYEEEE. The CDR3 is 13 residues long. V lost 2 bases and J 0 bases, leaving 5 bases between the germline ends. CDR3: CASSFQLNTEAFF. Written as DNA, the CDR3 is TGTGCCAGCAGCTTTCAGTTGAACACTGAAGCTTTCTTT.